The 11 T cell receptor beta chains given below trace back to one sample, sequenced in a study of T cells after yellow fever vaccination. MiXCR, applied by TCRdb to the 5' RACE reads, yields one record per CDR3 protein. This sample has about 550,000 distinct CDR3 sequences; approximately 21% occur once, and the top ten carry around 15%. This sample comprised PBMCs, obtained 15 days after the yellow fever booster vaccination. Every receptor here comes from a man in his thirties or forties who received the YFV17D yellow fever vaccine.

This clonotype has more than one count but fewer than ten. The genes are TRBV3-1 and TRBJ2-3; D gene uncertain. The V and J ends lost 4 bases and 7 bases respectively, with 21 bases between them. The germline gives CDR1 LGHDT, CDR2 YNNKEL (reference sequence). The CDR3 spans 16 residues. Here the CDR3 reads CASSPERPQLDHTQYF. In nucleotides, the CDR3 is TGTGCCAGCAGCCCGGAGCGCCCCCAGCTTGACCATACGCAGTATTTT.

The rearrangement joins TRBV7-2 to TRBJ2-5, with D unclear. Germline CDR1 is SGHTA and CDR2 is FQGNSA. The V and J ends lost 1 base and 3 bases respectively, with 9 bases between them. CDR3 length equals 14 residues. This CDR3 is CASSLDLIEETQYF. In nucleotides, the CDR3 is TGTGCCAGCAGCTTAGACCTTATTGAAGAGACCCAGTACTTC.

This rearrangement joins TRBV9 to TRBJ2-1; tentatively, D is TRBD2 (6 bases). Per germline, CDR1 SGDLS and CDR2 YYNGEE. This CDR3 has 16 residues. The V end lost 3 bases, the J end lost 4 bases, and 17 bases lay between the germline ends. In nucleotides, the CDR3 is TGTGCCAGCAGCGAGAGTCCTCGGGGGTTATACAATGAGCAGTTCTTC. Residues: CASSESPRGLYNEQFF.

The CDR3 DNA reads as TGTGCCATCAAGGCTAATACCTACAATGAGCAGTTCTTC. As protein: CAIKANTYNEQFF. The chain couples TRBV10-3 to TRBJ2-1; D not resolved. This CDR3 is 13 amino acids long. Trimming removed 7 bases at V and 2 bases at J, with 9 bases between. CDR1 is ENHRY, CDR2 SYGVKD, per germline.

A note on this clonotype: The junction departs from the called germline gene at one end, perhaps through a read error. The V and J genes are TRBV5-1 and TRBJ2-7; D is uncertain. The germline V gene encodes CDR1 SGHRS and CDR2 YFSETQ. CDR3 length: 12 residues. Here the CDR3 reads CASSLISNEQYF. The CDR3, as DNA: TGCGCCAGCAGCTTGATCTCCAACGAGCAGTACTTC.

The chain carries TRBV12-3 or TRBV12-4 and TRBJ1-3; a weak D match, TRBD1 (6 bases). The V end was cut by 4 bases, the J end by 11 bases, with 21 bases between. The CDR3 has 15 amino acids. In nucleotides, the CDR3 is TGTGCCAGCAGTTATACAGGGAATGGGCGTCCTTCCATATATTTT. Its protein product is CASSYTGNGRPSIYF.

This chain connects TRBV28 to TRBJ2-1; D might be TRBD1 (6 bases). This CDR3 region has 14 residues. CDR1 is MDHEN, CDR2 SYDVKM, per germline. V was trimmed by 7 bases and J by 6 bases, leaving 16 bases between them. CDR3 DNA: TGTGCCAGCATCCCTAGGGGGAAGATCAATGAGCAGTTCTTC. It codes for CASIPRGKINEQFF.

For the CDR3, the DNA is TGCAGTGCTAGATATTCGATTGGGGCCGGCGAAAAACTGTTTTTT. This gives the protein CSARYSIGAGEKLFF. The V and J genes are TRBV20-1 and TRBJ1-4; perhaps TRBD1 as D (5 bases). Germline lookup yields CDR1 DFQATT and CDR2 SNEGSKA (reference sequence). The CDR3 is 15 amino acids. V lost 2 bases, J lost 8 bases, and 18 bases lay in between.

This clonotype was found many times. The chain combines TRBV29-1 with TRBJ2-7; perhaps D is TRBD1 or TRBD2 (5 bases each). Looked up from germline, CDR1 is SQVTM and CDR2 is ANQGSEA. V was shortened by 6 bases and J by 2 bases, with 8 bases between the two germline ends. The CDR3 extends over 11 amino acids. The CDR3 loop is CSVRGAYEQYF. The DNA of the CDR3 is TGCAGCGTCAGAGGGGCCTACGAGCAGTACTTC.

This clonotype was picked up a small number of times. The chain employs TRBV20-1 and TRBJ1-5; 8 bases fit TRBD1. Germline CDR1 is DFQATT and CDR2 is SNEGSKA (reference sequence). The CDR3 spans 13 residues. J lost 6 bases, V lost 6 bases, and 7 bases had no gene match. DNA for the CDR3: TGCAGTGCCAATCAGGGGGCCGCTCAGCCCCAGCATTTT. Amino acid sequence: CSANQGAAQPQHF.

The rearrangement uses TRBV5-8 and TRBJ1-1; D is unresolved. The CDR3 length is 13 residues. Germline lookup yields CDR1 SGHTS and CDR2 YDEGEE. With 0 bases removed from V and 10 bases from J, the gap between germline ends came to 13 bases. CDR3 in DNA: TGTGCCAGCAGCTTGGGGGCCCGCTCAGGAGCTTTCTTT. It codes for CASSLGARSGAFF.